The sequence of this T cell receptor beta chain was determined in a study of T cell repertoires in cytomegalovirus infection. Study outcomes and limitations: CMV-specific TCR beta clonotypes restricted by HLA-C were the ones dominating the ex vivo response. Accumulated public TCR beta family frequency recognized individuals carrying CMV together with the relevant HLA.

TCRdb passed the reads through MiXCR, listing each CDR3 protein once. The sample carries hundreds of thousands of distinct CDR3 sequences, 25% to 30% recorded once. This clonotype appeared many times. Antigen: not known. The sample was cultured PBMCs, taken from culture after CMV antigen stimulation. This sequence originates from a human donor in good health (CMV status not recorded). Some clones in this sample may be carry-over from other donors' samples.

The CDR3 region is CASSPYIGNEQFF. The CDR3 bases are TGTGCCAGCAGCCCCTACATTGGCAATGAGCAGTTCTTC. This chain connects TRBV7-2 to TRBJ2-1; D gene unclear. This CDR3 has 13 amino acids. V lost 5 bases and J 6 bases, leaving 11 bases between the germline ends. Looked up from germline, CDR1 is SGHTA and CDR2 is FQGNSA.